This passage covers 4 T cell receptor beta chains from one sample sequenced in a study of blood T cell repertoires in COVID-19. Sequenced by immunoSEQ multiplex PCR; TCRdb stores in-frame clones only, minus some. The sample carries 40,000 to 50,000 clones, 81% recorded once. The source material was peripheral blood. Receptor source: a middle-aged man with active or convalescent COVID-19.

This clone came up a few times. This sequence joins TRBV7-2 and TRBJ2-5, with D uncertain. CDR1 and CDR2 from the germline V gene are SGHTA and FQGNSA. CDR3 size: 14 residues. Trimming pared 1 base from V and 4 bases from J, leaving 10 bases between. The DNA of the CDR3 is TGTGCCAGCAGCTTAGTTCCCTCCTCAGAGACCCAGTACTTC. Amino acid sequence: CASSLVPSSETQYF. Full variable domain (remainder filled in from reference TRBV7-2 and TRBJ2-5): GAGVSQSPSNKVTEKGKDVELRCDPISGHTALYWYRQSLGQGLEFLIYFQGNSAPDKSGLPSDRFSAERTGGSVSTLTIQRTQQEDSAVYLCASSLVPSSETQYFGPGTRLLVL.

The chain uses TRBV19 and TRBJ1-3; 7 bases map to TRBD1. V lost 8 bases and J lost 0; bases outside the gene matches: 4. Germline assignment: CDR1 LNHDA and CDR2 SQIVND (reference sequence). This CDR3 has 14 residues. DNA of the CDR3: TGTGCCAGTGAGGGACAGCTCTCTGGAAACACCATATATTTT. Its protein is CASEGQLSGNTIYF.

The rearrangement links TRBV29-1 to TRBJ1-2, with D tentatively TRBD1 (5 bases). V dropped 3 bases and J dropped 4 bases, with 9 bases sitting between them. CDR3 size: 12 residues. The germline gives CDR1 SQVTM, CDR2 ANQGSEA. The CDR3 nucleotides are TGCAGCGTTGAGGGGCAGGGCTATGGCTACACCTTC. It yields the protein CSVEGQGYGYTF.

The chain employs TRBV7-3 and TRBJ2-1; TRBD1 aligns across 10 bases. V dropped 5 bases and J dropped 5; count of bases not matched to a gene: 6. This CDR3 is 15 amino acids long. The germline V gene has CDR1 SGHTA and CDR2 FQGTGA. This CDR3 is CASSREGQGDNEQFF. CDR3 in DNA: TGTGCCAGCAGCCGTGAAGGACAGGGGGACAATGAGCAGTTCTTC.